The rows below give T cell receptor beta chains drawn from one sample of a study of T-cell memory formation after mild COVID-19. TCRdb re-derived calls from the 5' RACE reads in MiXCR, one entry per CDR3 protein. The sample carries 65,000 to 90,000 distinct CDR3 sequences, 11% to 15% recorded once. Sequencing was done on a sample of PBMCs or a T cell subset sorted from them (not recorded which). Source of these receptors: an adult woman who had mild COVID-19 (a few samples of this study predate the infection). Cell type and time point are not known. CDR3s include the opening cysteine and the closing phenylalanine or tryptophan. D genes are given only for firm matches. Only some rows state a clone size, as once, few, many or a class for expanded clones.

CASRSLAEATYEQYF	TGCGCCAGCAGATCTCTAGCGGAGGCCACCTACGAGCAGTACTTC	TRBD2	TRBV5-1	TRBJ2-7	many	15
CASSEGDRGPEQYF	TGTGCCAGCAGTGAAGGGGACAGGGGGCCCGAGCAGTACTTC	TRBD1	TRBV6-1	TRBJ2-7	few	14
CSARRSGANVLTF	TGCAGTGCTCGGCGCTCTGGGGCCAACGTCCTGACTTTC	NA	TRBV20-1	TRBJ2-6	few	13
CSVEGIGMVETQYF	TGCAGCGTTGAAGGTATAGGAATGGTAGAGACCCAGTACTTC	NA	TRBV29-1	TRBJ2-5	NA	14
CASTEGGDTQYF	TGTGCCAGCACCGAGGGGGGGGATACGCAGTATTTT	NA	TRBV12-3/TRBV12-4	TRBJ2-3	few	12
CASSLRIAGVLKETQYF	TGTGCCAGCAGCTTACGAATAGCGGGAGTATTAAAGGAGACCCAGTACTTC	TRBD2	TRBV7-8	TRBJ2-5	few	17
CASGNGEGLYEQYF	TGTGCCAGCGGCAACGGGGAGGGTCTGTACGAGCAGTACTTC	TRBD2	TRBV11-1	TRBJ2-7	few	14
CASSIRDKPDTQYF	TGTGCCAGTAGTATTCGGGACAAGCCAGATACGCAGTATTTT	NA	TRBV19	TRBJ2-3	NA	14
CSASDYNEQFF	TGCAGTGCTAGCGACTACAATGAGCAGTTCTTC	NA	TRBV20-1	TRBJ2-1	few	11
CASSSAIAGVWNEQFF	TGTGCCAGCAGCTCAGCCATAGCGGGAGTTTGGAATGAGCAGTTCTTC	TRBD2	TRBV7-9	TRBJ2-1	few	16
CASSAPTGAQYF	TGTGCCAGCAGCGCCCCTACAGGCGCGCAGTACTTC	NA	TRBV7-9	TRBJ2-7	few	12
CASRPQGFHQPQHF	TGTGCCAGCAGGCCACAGGGGTTCCATCAGCCCCAGCATTTT	TRBD1	TRBV6-6	TRBJ1-5	NA	14
CASSQSDGEIQETQYF	TGCGCCAGCAGTCAATCTGACGGCGAGATACAAGAGACCCAGTACTTC	NA	TRBV23-1	TRBJ2-5	few	16
CASSVVGRANEQFF	TGTGCCAGCAGCGTAGTAGGGAGGGCCAATGAGCAGTTCTTC	TRBD2	TRBV9	TRBJ2-1	NA	14
CASSQDPGGYNEQFF	TGCGCCAGCAGCCAAGATCCGGGGGGCTACAATGAGCAGTTCTTC	TRBD2	TRBV4-3	TRBJ2-1	few	15
CASRDTSAFGDTQYF	TGTGCCAGCAGGGATACTAGCGCCTTTGGGGATACGCAGTATTTT	TRBD2	TRBV6-1	TRBJ2-3	many	15
CASSLRQGSHEQYF	TGTGCCAGCAGTTTGAGACAGGGTTCTCACGAGCAGTACTTC	TRBD1	TRBV27	TRBJ2-7	many	14
CASSLDRLNYGYTF	TGTGCCAGCAGCTTAGACCGTCTTAACTATGGCTACACCTTC	NA	TRBV7-6	TRBJ1-2	once	14
CSVSQGGDEAFF	TGCAGCGTTTCACAGGGGGGGGATGAAGCTTTCTTT	TRBD1	TRBV29-1	TRBJ1-1	NA	12
CASSSSPGQGKQYF	TGTGCCAGCAGTAGCTCTCCGGGACAGGGAAAGCAGTACTTC	TRBD1	TRBV27	TRBJ2-7	few	14
CATSRDGEGRSPLHF	TGTGCCACCAGCAGAGATGGGGAGGGCAGGTCACCCCTCCACTTT	NA	TRBV15	TRBJ1-6	NA	15
CASSVAGIAGGPETQYF	TGTGCCAGCAGCGTAGCTGGCATAGCGGGGGGGCCCGAGACCCAGTACTTC	TRBD2	TRBV9	TRBJ2-5	NA	17
CASSFSGTFFAATNEKLFF	TGTGCCAGCAGTTTCTCCGGGACATTCTTCGCCGCAACTAATGAAAAACTGTTTTTT	NA	TRBV28	TRBJ1-4	NA	19
CASSLEETGYVEQFF	TGTGCCAGCAGCTTAGAGGAGACAGGGTACGTTGAGCAGTTCTTC	TRBD1	TRBV7-6	TRBJ2-1	many	15
CASSLGGVGLLSYEQYF	TGTGCCAGCAGCTTGGGAGGCGTGGGCTTGCTCTCCTACGAGCAGTACTTC	NA	TRBV5-4	TRBJ2-7	many	17
CASSVGRAYEQYF	TGTGCCAGCAGTGTCGGTAGGGCCTACGAGCAGTACTTC	NA	TRBV27	TRBJ2-7	few	13
CSAPGQGGSYEQYF	TGCAGTGCTCCCGGACAGGGGGGGTCCTACGAGCAGTACTTC	TRBD1	TRBV20-1	TRBJ2-7	few	14